The 9 T cell receptor beta chains below come from one sample, sequenced in a study of tumor-infiltrating lymphocytes in primary liver carcinoma. DNA and RNA were both co-extracted from about 20-30 mg of bulk tissue that had not been sorted. TCR beta cDNA was prepared out of about 530 ng total RNA by means of a constant-region primer. Amplification in three nested multiplex PCR rounds with slightly modified ARM-PCR gave rise to TCR beta libraries. TRBV1-TRBV30 forward and Cbeta reverse primers drove the first two approximately 10-cycle rounds. TCRdb ran MiXCR on the multiplex PCR reads and lists one entry per CDR3 protein. The sample lists about 200,000 distinct CDR3 sequences, about 85% seen once, with around a sixth in the top ten. Sequenced input: tumor tissue from primary liver carcinoma. The origin of the receptors is a man between 40 and 49 years old with primary liver carcinoma and hepatitis B virus infection.

A remark on this clonotype: Compared with germline, one end of the junction differs, possibly owing to a read error. The CDR3 nucleotides read TGCAGTGTCGGAGAGGTATTCGAGAAGTACTTC. Amino acid sequence: CSVGEVFEKYF. The V gene is TRBV29-1, the J gene TRBJ2-7; D is unclear. Germline V gene data show CDR1 as SQVTM and CDR2 as ANQGSEA. This CDR3 is built from 11 residues.

On this clonotype itself: One end of the junction fails to match germline, which may point to a read error. The chain employs TRBV7-3 and TRBJ1-3; D remains unclear. This CDR3 region has 16 residues. Germline-derived CDR1 and CDR2 are SGHTA and FQGTGA. In DNA, the CDR3 is TGTGCCAGCAACTTAGGTTCGCCGGGCGCTGGAAACTCCATATATTTT. It is translated as CASNLGSPGAGNSIYF.

A few counts support this clonotype. Being one base from a much bigger clone, this may be a read error. This chain links TRBV7-2 with TRBJ2-1; 8 positions match TRBD2. The CDR3 extends over 14 amino acids. Looked up from germline, CDR1 is SGHTA and CDR2 is FQGNSA. CDR3 bases: TGTGCCAGCAGCTTAGCAGCGGGGGCCAATAAGCAGTTCTTC. Translation gives CASSLAAGANKQFF.

The chain links TRBV29-1 to TRBJ2-7, with D possibly being TRBD1 or TRBD2 (5 bases each). The CDR3 spans 16 residues. CDR1 SQVTM and CDR2 ANQGSEA come from the germline V gene. CDR3 region: CRAMISGTGTPYEQYF. In DNA form, the CDR3 reads TGCAGGGCTATGATATCTGGGACCGGCACTCCCTACGAGCAGTACTTC.

This clonotype ranks as medium-sized. This sequence joins TRBV5-4 and TRBJ2-5; either TRBD1 or TRBD2 may fit D (5 bases each). Germline V CDR1 and CDR2: SGHNT, YYREEE (reference sequence). V lost 1 base and J lost 1, with 11 bases in between. The CDR3 has 15 amino acids. The CDR3 DNA is TGTGCCAGCAGCTTGAACGGGGACGGCCAAGAGACCCAGTACTTC. Protein sequence: CASSLNGDGQETQYF.

This clonotype appeared a single time. One base away lies a much larger clone, so this may be a sequencing read error. The J gene is TRBJ2-1, the V gene TRBV5-1; no clear D gene. The germline gives CDR1 SGHRS, CDR2 YFSETQ. The CDR3 is 11 amino acids. Trimming took 9 bases from V and 6 from J, leaving 10 bases between them. The CDR3 DNA is TGCGCCATCGCAGCCGGCAATGAGCAGTTCTTC. As protein: CAIAAGNEQFF.

J is TRBJ2-7 and V is TRBV11-2; D possibly corresponds to TRBD2 (6 bases). The CDR3 runs 12 residues. Germline-derived CDR1 and CDR2 are SGHAT and FQNNGV. The DNA of the CDR3 is TGTGCTGGCAGTCCCGGGGGTTACGAGCAGTACTTC. Translating it yields CAGSPGGYEQYF.

For this clonotype: Germline is not matched at one junction end, which may reflect a read error. The chain is built from TRBV12-3 or TRBV12-4 and TRBJ1-1; the D gene is possibly TRBD1 (6 bases). The CDR3 runs 13 residues. The CDR3 sequence: CANSFSGAPEVFF. The CDR3 DNA reads as TGTGCCAACAGTTTTTCAGGGGCCCCTGAAGTTTTCTTT.

Concerning this clonotype: A read error may produce the germline difference seen at one junction end. V usage is TRBV6-8 and J usage is TRBJ2-5, with D unclear. This CDR3 is built from 13 residues. The germline gives CDR1 MNHGY, CDR2 SAAAGT. CDR3 bases: TGTGCCAGCAGGGTAGTAGAGGAAGAAACCCAGTACTTC. It specifies CASRVVEEETQYF.